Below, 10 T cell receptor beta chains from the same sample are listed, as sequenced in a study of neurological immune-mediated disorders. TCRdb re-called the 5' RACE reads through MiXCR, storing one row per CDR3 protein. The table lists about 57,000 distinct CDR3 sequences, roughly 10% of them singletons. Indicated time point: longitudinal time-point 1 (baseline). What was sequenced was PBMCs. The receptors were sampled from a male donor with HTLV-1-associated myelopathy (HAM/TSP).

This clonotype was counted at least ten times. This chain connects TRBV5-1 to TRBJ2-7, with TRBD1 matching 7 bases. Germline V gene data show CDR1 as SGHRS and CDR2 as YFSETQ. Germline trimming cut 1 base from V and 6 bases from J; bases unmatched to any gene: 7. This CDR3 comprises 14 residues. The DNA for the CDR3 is TGCGCCAGCAGCTTGAAAGGACAGGTTTTCGAGCAGTACTTC. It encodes CASSLKGQVFEQYF.

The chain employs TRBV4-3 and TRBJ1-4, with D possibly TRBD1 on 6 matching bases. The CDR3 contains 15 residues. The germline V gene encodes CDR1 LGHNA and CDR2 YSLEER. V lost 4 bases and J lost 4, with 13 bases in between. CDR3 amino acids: CASSRVRGDNEKLFF. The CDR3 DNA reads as TGCGCCAGCAGCCGGGTGAGGGGGGATAATGAAAAACTGTTTTTT.

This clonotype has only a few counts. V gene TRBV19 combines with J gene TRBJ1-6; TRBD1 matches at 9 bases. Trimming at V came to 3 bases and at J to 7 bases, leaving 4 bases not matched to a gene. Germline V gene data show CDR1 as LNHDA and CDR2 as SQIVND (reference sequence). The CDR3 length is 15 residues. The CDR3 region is CASSMGTGLNSPLHF. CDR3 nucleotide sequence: TGTGCCAGTAGTATGGGGACAGGGTTGAATTCACCCCTCCACTTT.

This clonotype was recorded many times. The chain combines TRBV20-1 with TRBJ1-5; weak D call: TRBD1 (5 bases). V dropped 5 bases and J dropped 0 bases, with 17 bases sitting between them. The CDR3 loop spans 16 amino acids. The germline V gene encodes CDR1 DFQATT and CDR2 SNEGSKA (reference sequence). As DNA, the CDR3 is TGCAGTGCTTTGGGGCCCTTACCCGTTAGCAATCAGCCCCAGCATTTT. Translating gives CSALGPLPVSNQPQHF.

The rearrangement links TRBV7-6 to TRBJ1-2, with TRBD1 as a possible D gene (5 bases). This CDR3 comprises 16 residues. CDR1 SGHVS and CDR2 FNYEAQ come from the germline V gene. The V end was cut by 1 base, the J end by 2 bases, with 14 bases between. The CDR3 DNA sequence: TGTGCCAGCAGCTTAGAGCAGGGACTTCGGAACTATGGCTACACCTTC. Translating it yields CASSLEQGLRNYGYTF.

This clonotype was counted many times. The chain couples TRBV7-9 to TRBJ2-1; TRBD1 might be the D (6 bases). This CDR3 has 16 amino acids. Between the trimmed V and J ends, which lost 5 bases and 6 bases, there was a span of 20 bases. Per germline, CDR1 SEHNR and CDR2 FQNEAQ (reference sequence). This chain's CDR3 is CASSPNWGQGGNEQFF. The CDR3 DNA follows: TGTGCCAGCAGCCCGAACTGGGGGCAGGGTGGCAATGAGCAGTTCTTC.

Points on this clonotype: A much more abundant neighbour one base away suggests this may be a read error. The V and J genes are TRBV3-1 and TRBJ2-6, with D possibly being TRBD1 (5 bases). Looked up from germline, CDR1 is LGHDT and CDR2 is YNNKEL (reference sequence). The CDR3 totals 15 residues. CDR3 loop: CANSLLQGGANVLTF. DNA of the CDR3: TGTGCCAACAGCCTTTTGCAGGGTGGGGCCAACGTCCTGACTTTC.

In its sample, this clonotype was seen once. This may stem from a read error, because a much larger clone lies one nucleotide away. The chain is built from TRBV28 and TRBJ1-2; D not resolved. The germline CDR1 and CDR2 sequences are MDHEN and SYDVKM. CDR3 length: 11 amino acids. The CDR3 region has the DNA TGTGCCAGCAGTATCCCGGATGGCTACAACTTC. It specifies CASSIPDGYNF.

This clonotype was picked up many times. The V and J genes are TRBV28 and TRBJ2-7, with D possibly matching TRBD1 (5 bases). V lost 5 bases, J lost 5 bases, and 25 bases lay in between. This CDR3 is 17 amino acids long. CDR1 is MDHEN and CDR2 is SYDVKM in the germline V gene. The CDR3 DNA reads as TGTGCCAGCAGTCCACTCAGGGTCCTCCCTATAGCCAACGAGCAGTACTTC. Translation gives CASSPLRVLPIANEQYF.

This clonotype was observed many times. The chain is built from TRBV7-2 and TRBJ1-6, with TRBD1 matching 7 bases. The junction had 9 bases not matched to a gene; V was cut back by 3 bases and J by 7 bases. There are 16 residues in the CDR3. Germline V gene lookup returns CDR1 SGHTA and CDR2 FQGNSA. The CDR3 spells CASSFPPGQRNSPLHF. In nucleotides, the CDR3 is TGTGCCAGCAGCTTCCCACCGGGACAGCGGAATTCACCCCTCCACTTT.